Listed below are T cell receptor beta chains from one sample, sequenced in a study of beta chain features in type 1 diabetes. Sequencing used immunoSEQ multiplex PCR; TCRdb keeps in-frame clones, though not all of them. Among 300,000 to 450,000 clones listed, about 12% were seen once. The sample was naive CD4+ T cells from blood. The source of these receptors is a man aged 18-30 years in good health. CDR3s include the opening cysteine and the closing phenylalanine or tryptophan. D genes are given only for firm matches. The size entry is marked missing in some rows and otherwise reads once, few, many or a size class.

D,J,V,size,CDR3,DNA
TRBD2,TRBJ2-1,TRBV9,few,CASSRNPRASGYNEQFF,TGTGCCAGCAGCCGCAACCCACGGGCTAGCGGTTACAATGAGCAGTTCTTC
.,TRBJ2-2,TRBV5-6,few,CASSLLRVPGELFF,TGTGCCAGCAGCTTGTTGCGGGTCCCCGGGGAGCTGTTTTTT
.,TRBJ2-1,TRBV5-6,few,CASSREHNEQFF,TGTGCCAGCAGCAGAGAGCACAATGAGCAGTTCTTC
.,TRBJ2-7,TRBV7-2,few,CASSVTGTRLTYEQYF,TGTGCCAGCAGCGTCACAGGGACCCGACTTACCTACGAGCAGTACTTC
.,TRBJ1-3,TRBV28,.,CASSSPGGLSGNTIYF,TGTGCCAGCAGCTCTCCGGGCGGACTTTCTGGAAACACCATATATTTT
TRBD2,TRBJ2-1,TRBV28,.,CASSFPKRGGSYNEQFF,TGTGCCAGCAGTTTCCCGAAGCGGGGGGGTTCCTACAATGAGCAGTTCTTC
.,TRBJ1-1,TRBV2,.,CASSRSGSMNTEAFF,TGTGCCAGCAGCCGATCAGGGTCGATGAACACTGAAGCTTTCTTT
.,TRBJ1-5,TRBV7-2,.,CASSPRGKDQPQHF,TGTGCCAGCAGCCCCCGGGGGAAGGATCAGCCCCAGCATTTT
.,TRBJ2-7,TRBV5-5,.,CASSLQGYEQYF,TGTGCCAGCAGCCTTCAGGGCTACGAGCAGTACTTC
.,TRBJ2-5,TRBV19,.,CASSMGVSSSQETQYF,TGTGCCAGTAGCATGGGAGTATCGTCGTCCCAAGAGACCCAGTACTTC
TRBD2,TRBJ2-5,TRBV6-1,few,CASSISGSGQETQYF,TGTGCCAGCAGTATTAGCGGGAGTGGGCAAGAGACCCAGTACTTC
TRBD2,TRBJ2-3,TRBV4-2,.,CASSPAGGITDTQYF,TGTGCCAGCAGCCCAGCGGGAGGGATAACAGATACGCAGTATTTT
TRBD1,TRBJ2-5,TRBV4-2,few,CASSQTPLRGQGQETQYF,TGTGCCAGCAGCCAGACCCCCCTCCGAGGACAGGGGCAAGAGACCCAGTACTTC
.,TRBJ2-7,TRBV5-1,few,CASSLRDKTYEQYF,TGCGCCAGCAGCCTCCGGGACAAGACCTACGAGCAGTACTTC
TRBD1,TRBJ1-3,TRBV7-9,few,CASRRTGAGNTIYF,TGTGCCAGCAGACGGACAGGAGCTGGAAACACCATATATTTT
.,TRBJ2-1,TRBV7-2,few,CASSYGARWHEQFF,TGTGCCAGCAGCTATGGGGCACGGTGGCATGAGCAGTTCTTC
TRBD1,TRBJ2-3,TRBV19,few,CASKTTGTTDTQYF,TGTGCCAGCAAAACGACAGGGACCACAGATACGCAGTATTTT
TRBD2,TRBJ2-5,TRBV5-1,.,CASSLVGLASETQYF,TGCGCCAGCAGCTTGGTAGGACTAGCGTCAGAGACCCAGTACTTC
.,TRBJ2-1,TRBV15,.,CATSRRTDRNNEQFF,TGTGCCACCAGCAGACGAACAGACAGGAACAATGAGCAGTTCTTC
.,TRBJ1-1,TRBV29-1,few,CSVEVYRNTEAFF,TGCAGCGTTGAAGTTTACAGGAACACTGAAGCTTTCTTT
TRBD2,TRBJ2-1,TRBV5-1,.,CASSLAGGPYEQFF,TGCGCCAGCAGCCTAGCGGGGGGGCCCTATGAGCAGTTCTTC
.,TRBJ2-7,TRBV30,.,CAWRQGGIYEQYF,TGTGCCTGGAGACAGGGGGGGATCTACGAGCAGTACTTC
.,TRBJ1-5,TRBV28,few,CASSPVNQPQHF,TGTGCCAGCAGTCCGGTGAATCAGCCCCAGCATTTT
TRBD1,TRBJ1-2,TRBV28,.,CASSSQTTRDRAINYGYTF,TGTGCCAGCAGCAGCCAAACCACCCGGGACAGGGCAATCAACTATGGCTACACCTTC
TRBD2,TRBJ2-5,TRBV25-1,few,CASTGTSGETQYF,TGTGCCAGCACAGGGACTAGCGGCGAGACCCAGTACTTC
TRBD1,TRBJ2-5,TRBV7-7,few,CASSLGGQSQETQYF,TGTGCTAGCAGCTTAGGGGGACAGAGCCAAGAGACCCAGTACTTC
.,TRBJ2-3,TRBV7-2,.,CASGSRRGGDTQYF,TGTGCCAGCGGATCGCGTAGAGGGGGAGATACGCAGTATTTT
.,TRBJ2-5,TRBV7-2,few,CASSLKDRWRQETQYF,TGTGCCAGCAGCTTAAAAGACAGGTGGCGCCAAGAGACCCAGTACTTC
.,TRBJ2-7,TRBV10-3,few,CAIRKTENSYEQYF,TGTGCCATCAGGAAGACAGAAAATTCCTACGAGCAGTACTTC
TRBD1,TRBJ1-2,TRBV9,few,CASSATGEGGYTF,TGTGCCAGCAGCGCTACAGGGGAAGGCGGCTACACCTTC
TRBD2,TRBJ2-1,TRBV5-1,few,CASSLARGSSYNEQFF,TGCGCCAGCAGCTTGGCCCGCGGGAGCTCCTACAATGAGCAGTTCTTC
.,TRBJ2-3,TRBV7-3,few,CASSLGPTGADTQYF,TGTGCCAGCAGCTTAGGTCCTACCGGGGCAGATACGCAGTATTTT
TRBD1,TRBJ2-7,TRBV7-2,.,CASSSTGQGPYEQYF,TGTGCCAGCAGCTCGACCGGACAGGGCCCCTACGAGCAGTACTTC
TRBD1,TRBJ1-2,TRBV4-1,.,CASSPDRGNYGYTF,TGCGCCAGCAGCCCCGACAGGGGAAACTATGGCTACACCTTC
TRBD1,TRBJ2-1,TRBV4-2,few,CASSHRQDRGRNEQFF,TGTGCCAGCAGCCATCGACAGGACAGGGGTAGGAATGAGCAGTTCTTC
TRBD1,TRBJ2-5,TRBV7-8,.,CASIPTGAPLETQYF,TGTGCCAGCATCCCGACAGGGGCGCCTTTAGAGACCCAGTACTTC
.,TRBJ2-6,TRBV19,.,CASSGVGGSGANVLTF,TGTGCCAGCTCCGGAGTGGGGGGATCTGGGGCCAACGTCCTGACTTTC
TRBD2,TRBJ2-5,TRBV27,.,CASSLSSGSYQETQYF,TGTGCCAGCAGTTTATCTAGCGGGAGCTACCAAGAGACCCAGTACTTC
TRBD2,TRBJ2-7,TRBV7-2,few,CASSLGGSAYEQYF,TGTGCCAGCAGCTTAGGCGGGAGCGCGTACGAGCAGTACTTC
.,TRBJ2-2,TRBV7-8,.,CASSPRGTGELFF,TGTGCCAGCAGCCCAAGAGGGACCGGGGAGCTGTTTTTT
TRBD2,TRBJ2-1,TRBV27,.,CASSFSLAGPYNEQFF,TGTGCCAGCAGTTTTTCCTTAGCGGGGCCCTACAATGAGCAGTTCTTC